The rows below give T cell receptor beta chains drawn from one sample of a study of blood T cell repertoires in COVID-19. Generated by immunoSEQ multiplex PCR, the TCRdb table keeps only in-frame clones and is missing some. The sample records roughly 200,000 clones, roughly 85% being singletons. Specimen: peripheral blood. All receptors come from a young woman who had recovered from COVID-19. Both conserved end residues are part of each CDR3. A D gene is named only where the DNA matches it firmly. The size of a clone is reported for some rows only, either as once, few or many, or as a class for expanded clones.

v_gene,abundance,d_gene,j_gene,len,CDR3nt,CDR3aa
TRBV7-9,.,.,TRBJ1-2,14,TGTGCCAGCAGCTTAGGCGGGGCGCAGGGTGGCTACACCTTC,CASSLGGAQGGYTF
TRBV6-1,.,TRBD1,TRBJ1-2,18,TGTGCCAGCAGTGAAGCCCTTCCTTCCGGGACAGGTTCCTATGGCTACACCTTC,CASSEALPSGTGSYGYTF
TRBV27,.,TRBD2,TRBJ2-2,14,TGTGCCAGCAGGGTTCTAGCGGCACCCGGGGAGCTGTTTTTT,CASRVLAAPGELFF
TRBV30,.,.,TRBJ2-4,15,TGTGCCTGGGTCCCCCCAGGGGGGTCGAAAAACATTCAGTACTTC,CAWVPPGGSKNIQYF
TRBV27,once,TRBD2,TRBJ2-5,14,TGTGCCAGCAAACGAGAACTAGCGGCGGAGACCCAGTACTTC,CASKRELAAETQYF
TRBV21-1,.,.,TRBJ2-2,17,TGTGCCAGCAGCAAATCCGCTAGCGGGAGGGGCACCGGGGAGCTGTTTTTT,CASSKSASGRGTGELFF
TRBV28,.,TRBD1,TRBJ1-5,15,TGTGCCAGCAGTCCCCGGGACAGGGGGTGGCAGCCCCAGCATTTT,CASSPRDRGWQPQHF
TRBV9,.,.,TRBJ2-7,17,TGTGCCAGCAGCGAGAGGGGCGTTGGACAGAGCTCCTACGAGCAGTACTTC,CASSERGVGQSSYEQYF
TRBV19,.,.,TRBJ1-2,16,TGTGCCAGTAGTACCCTTAGGCGGGCGGGAGACTATGGCTACACCTTC,CASSTLRRAGDYGYTF
TRBV7-9,.,TRBD1,TRBJ1-2,14,TGTGCCAGCCGGGGACAGACAGATCACTATGGCTACACCTTC,CASRGQTDHYGYTF
TRBV7-3,.,.,TRBJ2-5,14,TGTGCCAGCAGCTTATATCCCGGTGAAGAGACCCAGTACTTC,CASSLYPGEETQYF
TRBV10-3,.,TRBD1,TRBJ1-2,14,TGTGCCATCAGTGAGGGGGGGACAGACTATGGCTACACCTTC,CAISEGGTDYGYTF
TRBV4-3,.,TRBD2,TRBJ2-1,16,TGCGCCAGCAGCCAAGATCTGGATAGCGGGAGAAATGAGCAGTTCTTC,CASSQDLDSGRNEQFF
TRBV28,.,TRBD1,TRBJ1-1,17,TGTGCCAGCAGTTTTTGGGACAGGGGTAGGGAGAACACTGAAGCTTTCTTT,CASSFWDRGRENTEAFF
TRBV5-1,.,TRBD2,TRBJ2-3,15,TGCGCCAGCAGCCTTAGCGGGAGGGCCGAAGATACGCAGTATTTT,CASSLSGRAEDTQYF
TRBV2,.,.,TRBJ1-4,17,TGTGCCAGCAGTGTCCCACCTGACCGAGGGGGTTTTGAAAAACTGTTTTTT,CASSVPPDRGGFEKLFF
TRBV30,.,.,TRBJ1-1,12,TGTGCCTGGAGCTATAGGAACACTGAAGCTTTCTTT,CAWSYRNTEAFF
TRBV9,.,TRBD2,TRBJ2-1,16,TGTGCCAGCAGCGTAGAACCTAGCGGGAGTACTGGTGAGCAGTTCTTC,CASSVEPSGSTGEQFF
TRBV5-1,.,TRBD2,TRBJ2-1,18,TGCGCCAGCAGCTTGGGAAGTCTAGCGGGAGGAACTTACAATGAGCAGTTCTTC,CASSLGSLAGGTYNEQFF
TRBV1,.,.,TRBJ1-5,17,TGCACCAGCAGCCAAGATTTGAGGAGAAATAGCAATCAGCCCCAGCATTTT,CTSSQDLRRNSNQPQHF
TRBV5-1,.,TRBD1,TRBJ1-2,15,TGCGCCAGCAGCTTGGGACAGGGACTTAACTATGGCTACACCTTC,CASSLGQGLNYGYTF
TRBV7-2,.,.,TRBJ2-3,12,TGTGCCAGCAGCCACGGCGGGGATACGCAGTATTTT,CASSHGGDTQYF
TRBV5-6,.,TRBD2,TRBJ2-3,17,TGTGCCAGCAGCCCGACCGGGACTAGTACCCCCGCAGATACGCAGTATTTT,CASSPTGTSTPADTQYF
TRBV30,once,.,TRBJ2-5,11,TGTGCCTGGAGACCGGTTGAGACCCAGTACTTC,CAWRPVETQYF
TRBV21-1,.,.,TRBJ1-4,15,TGTGCCAGCAGCGGGAGTAACCCAACTAATGAAAAACTGTTTTTT,CASSGSNPTNEKLFF
TRBV19,few,TRBD1,TRBJ1-3,16,TGTGCCAGTAGGAACCAGGGGGATCTGTCTGGAAACACCATATATTTT,CASRNQGDLSGNTIYF
TRBV12-3/TRBV12-4,.,.,TRBJ2-7,11,TGTGCCAGCAGCTCCTCCTACGAGCAGTACTTC,CASSSSYEQYF
TRBV6-5,.,TRBD1,TRBJ1-2,14,TGTGCCAGCAAACCGGACAGGGGGGTCTATGGCTACACCTTC,CASKPDRGVYGYTF
TRBV15,.,.,TRBJ1-1,18,TGTGCCACCAGCAGGGGCTTCGACAGAGTGGGCCGCGACACTGAAGCTTTCTTT,CATSRGFDRVGRDTEAFF
TRBV7-2,.,TRBD2,TRBJ2-1,15,TGTGCCAGCAGCTCTAGCCCCGGACTAGGGAATGAGCAGTTCTTC,CASSSSPGLGNEQFF
TRBV7-9,.,TRBD2,TRBJ2-5,14,TGTGCCAGCAGCTCTAGCGGGAGTAGAGAGACCCAGTACTTC,CASSSSGSRETQYF
TRBV28,.,TRBD2,TRBJ2-3,15,TGTGCCAGCAGTGCGGGAGGGGGGAGCACAGATACGCAGTATTTT,CASSAGGGSTDTQYF
TRBV2,.,TRBD1,TRBJ1-1,14,TGTGCCAGCAGAAGGGGACAGATGAACACTGAAGCTTTCTTT,CASRRGQMNTEAFF
TRBV11-2,.,TRBD1,TRBJ1-4,16,TGTGCCAGCAGCTTTCCGACCGGACAGGTTAATGAAAAACTGTTTTTT,CASSFPTGQVNEKLFF
TRBV27,.,.,TRBJ2-7,15,TGTGCCAGCAGTTTTGGGCAGGGCCCCATTACGTGGCAGTACTTC,CASSFGQGPITWQYF
TRBV19,.,.,TRBJ1-1,15,TGTGCCAGTAGTCCGAACGGGGATTATGAGACTGAAGCTTTCTTT,CASSPNGDYETEAFF
TRBV28,.,TRBD1,TRBJ1-2,12,TGTGCCAGCAGTCTTGGACAGGGAGGCTACACCTTC,CASSLGQGGYTF
TRBV30,.,TRBD1,TRBJ1-6,12,TGTGCCTGGGACAGGGAGCGGTCACCCCTCCACTTT,CAWDRERSPLHF
TRBV19,.,TRBD1,TRBJ1-4,14,TGTGCCAGTAGACGGACAGGGCTTGAGGAAAAACTGTTTTTT,CASRRTGLEEKLFF
TRBV2,few,TRBD2,TRBJ2-1,15,TGTGCCAGCAGACCCACTAGCGGGAGTGCCGATGAGCAGTTCTTC,CASRPTSGSADEQFF
TRBV10-3,.,TRBD1,TRBJ1-1,14,TGTGCCATCGGACAGGGTAAGGGGAACACTGAAGCTTTCTTT,CAIGQGKGNTEAFF
TRBV16,.,TRBD1,TRBJ2-2,15,TGTGCCAGCAGCCAATTTCCACAGGGGGCCGGGGAGCTGTTTTTT,CASSQFPQGAGELFF
TRBV19,.,.,TRBJ2-6,19,TGTGCCAGTAGTATAGGTCGGGCAGGGTCCATATCTGGGGCCAACGTCCTGACTTTC,CASSIGRAGSISGANVLTF
TRBV5-1,.,.,TRBJ2-3,15,TGCGCCAGCAGCTTGGAGGTAGCGGCCACAGATACGCAGTATTTT,CASSLEVAATDTQYF
TRBV9,.,TRBD1,TRBJ1-1,14,TGTGCCAGCAAGCCGGGACAGCCGAACACTGAAGCTTTCTTT,CASKPGQPNTEAFF
TRBV2,.,.,TRBJ1-2,14,TGTGCCAGCAGTGGAGACAGTCCTAACTATGGCTACACCTTC,CASSGDSPNYGYTF